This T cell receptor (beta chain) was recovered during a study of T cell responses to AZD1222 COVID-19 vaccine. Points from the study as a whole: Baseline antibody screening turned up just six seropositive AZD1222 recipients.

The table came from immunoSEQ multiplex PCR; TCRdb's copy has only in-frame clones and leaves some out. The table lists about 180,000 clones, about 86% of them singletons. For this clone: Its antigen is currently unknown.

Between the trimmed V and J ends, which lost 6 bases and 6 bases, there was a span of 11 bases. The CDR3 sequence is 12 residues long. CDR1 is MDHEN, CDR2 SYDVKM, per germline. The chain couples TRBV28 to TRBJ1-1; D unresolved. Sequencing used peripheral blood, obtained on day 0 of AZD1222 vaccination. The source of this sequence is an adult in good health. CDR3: CASSQQRAEAFF. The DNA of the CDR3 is TGTGCCAGCAGCCAACAGAGGGCTGAAGCTTTCTTT.